This T cell receptor (beta chain) was obtained from a study of tumor and adjacent non-tumor tissue in lung cancer. Study observations and caveats: Significantly higher TCR diversity was found in tumor than normal lung. Normal lung showed higher cumulative top 100 clone frequency than tumor.

Germline V gene lookup returns CDR1 SGHAT and CDR2 FQNNGV. The length of the CDR3 is 17 amino acids, counting both ends. This sample's RNA came from whole unsorted tissue. Between August and November 2014, newly diagnosed, chemotherapy-naive lung cancer patients underwent thoracic surgery in China. In the case of this clonotype: Its antigen is undetermined. No DNA is shown, since the ends of the CDR3 on it are uncertain; the CDR3 is the one TCRdb lists.

TCRbeta libraries were built with three rounds of nested PCR, modified from ARM-PCR. Each CDR3 protein is one row after TCRdb ran MiXCR on the multiplex PCR reads. Of 200,000 to 250,000 distinct CDR3 sequences in the sample, 71% are singletons; the top ten hold approximately 26%. Sequenced input: lung tumor tissue. This receptor was obtained from a man in his 60s with non-small cell lung cancer. V is TRBV11-2 and J is TRBJ2-7; TRBD2, as called in the table, went unchecked against the DNA. The CDR3 protein is CASSLIVGSGSSYERYF.